Below, 20 T cell receptor beta chains from the same sample are listed, as sequenced in a study of Tregs in tolerant kidney transplant recipients. Clones were read by immunoSEQ multiplex PCR, and TCRdb kept only the in-frame ones, dropping some. The repertoire holds over 55,000 clones, with around four fifths as singletons. Input material: CD4+ T cells from blood. The receptors were sampled from a human donor in good health.

This clone appeared once. V gene TRBV6-6 combines with J gene TRBJ1-1, with D perhaps TRBD1 (5 bases). This CDR3 comprises 13 residues. CDR1 is MNHNY, CDR2 SVGAGI, per germline (reference sequence). V gave up 6 bases and J gave up 11 bases, with 19 bases separating them. CDR3 region: CASRPDSSAGAFF. The CDR3 nucleotides read TGTGCCAGCAGGCCTGACAGCAGCGCCGGGGCTTTCTTT.

Remarks on this clone: A junction end diverges from the germline sequence, so it may reflect a read error. The V call is TRBV19, the J call TRBJ2-2; D is uncertain. The CDR3 has 13 residues. Germline loops: CDR1 LNHDA, CDR2 SQIVND (reference sequence). CDR3 sequence: CAGSPISGGELFF. CDR3 bases: TGTGCCGGTAGCCCAATTAGTGGCGGGGAGCTGTTTTTT.

The chain recombines TRBV6-6 with TRBJ2-7, with D tentatively TRBD1 (5 bases). Germline V CDR1 and CDR2: MNHNY, SVGAGI (reference sequence). This CDR3 is 11 amino acids long. V shed 5 bases and J shed 10 bases, with 12 bases lying between them. CDR3 DNA: TGTGCCAGCAGTACCCAGGGTCCACAGTACTTC. Its protein is CASSTQGPQYF.

The CDR3 loop reads CASSRGQGLGNTIYF. The CDR3 nucleotides read TGTGCCAGCAGCAGGGGACAGGGTTTAGGAAACACCATATATTTT. The chain has TRBV7-6 and TRBJ1-3, with 9 bases aligning to TRBD1. The CDR3 extends over 15 amino acids. V gave up 5 bases and J gave up 4 bases; unmatched junction bases: 6. Germline V gene lookup returns CDR1 SGHVS and CDR2 FNYEAQ.

The chain joins TRBV19 to TRBJ2-7, with a weak D call TRBD2 (7 bases). This CDR3 is built from 17 residues. Germline CDR1 is LNHDA and CDR2 is SQIVND (reference sequence). Trimming shortened V by 7 bases and J by 0 bases, and 22 bases separated the two germline ends. DNA of the CDR3: TGTGCCAGTATCCCATCAAGGGGGGGCGTCAGCTCCTACGAGCAGTACTTC. The encoded protein is CASIPSRGGVSSYEQYF.

This clone occurred a few times. The chain couples TRBV5-1 to TRBJ2-5, with a possible D match to TRBD2 (5 bases). Germline CDR1 SGHRS, CDR2 YFSETQ. V gave up 4 bases and J gave up 7 bases, with 11 bases separating them. The CDR3 sequence is 12 residues long. CDR3 DNA: TGCGCCAGCAGCCCCGAACGGGGGACCCAGTACTTC. Protein sequence: CASSPERGTQYF.

This chain links TRBV4-1 with TRBJ1-4, with 10 bases lining up with TRBD1. The V and J ends lost 4 bases and 8 bases, in that order; junction bases with no gene match: 4. The length of the CDR3 is 14 residues. Germline V lookup: CDR1 MGHRA, CDR2 YSYEKL. Here the CDR3 DNA reads TGCGCCAGCAGCCCGGGACAGGGGAGAGAAAAACTGTTTTTT. Translation: CASSPGQGREKLFF.

This clone appeared a few times. This sequence joins TRBV2 and TRBJ2-3, with 15 bases aligning to TRBD2. CDR1 is SNHLY, CDR2 FYNNEI, per germline. The V gene end was trimmed by 8 bases and the J gene end by 6 bases; junction bases not matched to a gene: 12. The length of the CDR3 is 17 residues. The CDR3 coding sequence is TGTGCCAGCTTTCTGGGAGAGGGACTAGCGGGAGGTGATACGCAGTATTTT. Encoded protein: CASFLGEGLAGGDTQYF.

V and J are TRBV6-5 and TRBJ1-6; unclear D gene. The CDR3 length is 16 residues. Trimming removed 0 bases at V and 7 bases at J, with 13 bases between. Looked up from germline, CDR1 is MNHEY and CDR2 is SVGAGI. CDR3 DNA: TGTGCCAGCAGTTACTCGATTGGAGGTTCCAATTCACCCCTCCACTTT. This encodes CASSYSIGGSNSPLHF.

The CDR3 coding sequence is TGTGCCAGCAGGGCAGGCGGGAGGGAAACCTACGAGCAGTACTTC. Translated, it gives CASRAGGRETYEQYF. This chain links TRBV11-3 with TRBJ2-7, with 9 bases aligning to TRBD2. V lost 6 bases and J lost 2; bases outside the gene matches: 8. The CDR3 contains 15 residues. Germline V gene lookup returns CDR1 SGHNT and CDR2 YENEEA.

CDR3 residues: CAISERTVHHEQYF. In DNA form, the CDR3 reads TGTGCCATCAGTGAGAGGACAGTCCACCACGAGCAGTACTTC. The gene calls are TRBV10-3 and TRBJ2-7; possibly TRBD1 for D (6 bases). The CDR3 contains 14 residues. V lost 2 bases, J lost 5 bases, and 13 bases lay in between. The V gene's germline CDR1 is ENHRY and CDR2 SYGVKD.

The chain has TRBV5-1 and TRBJ2-5; 9 bases map to TRBD2. The CDR3 is made up of 15 amino acids. V lost 5 bases to trimming and J lost 2 bases; unmatched junction nucleotides: 7. Germline CDR1 is SGHRS and CDR2 is YFSETQ. CDR3 sequence reads: CASRESGRRQETQYF. The CDR3 nucleotides read TGCGCCAGCAGGGAGAGCGGGAGGAGACAAGAGACCCAGTACTTC.

This clone was picked up one time. The chain uses TRBV14 and TRBJ1-2; TRBD1 might be the D (6 bases). V lost 4 bases and J 7 bases, leaving 16 bases between the germline ends. Germline V lookup: CDR1 SGHDN, CDR2 FVKESK. This CDR3 region has 14 residues. This CDR3 reads CASSRQQGLGGYTF. The CDR3 coding sequence is TGTGCCAGCAGCCGTCAACAGGGCCTGGGTGGCTACACCTTC.

This clone was picked up one time. The V gene is TRBV6-6, the J gene TRBJ2-7; TRBD2 aligns across 12 bases. CDR1 and CDR2 from the germline V gene are MNHNY and SVGAGI (reference sequence). V shed 8 bases and J 5 bases; nucleotides not matched to a gene: 7. The CDR3 sequence is 14 residues long. The CDR3 loop is CASQRLAGVHEQYF. CDR3 coding DNA: TGTGCCAGCCAAAGACTAGCGGGAGTTCACGAGCAGTACTTC.

The rearrangement joins TRBV19 to TRBJ1-2, with D unclear. V lost 3 bases and J lost 9, with 8 bases in between. The CDR3 runs 11 residues. The germline gives CDR1 LNHDA, CDR2 SQIVND (reference sequence). As DNA, the CDR3 is TGTGCCAGTAGTATTTTTCGGAGCTACACCTTC. Translating gives CASSIFRSYTF.

V is TRBV6-1 and J is TRBJ1-1; D call uncertain. The CDR3 is made up of 13 amino acids. Trimming removed 5 bases at V and 0 bases at J, with 7 bases between. Germline lookup yields CDR1 MNHNS and CDR2 SASEGT. CDR3 amino acids: CASSSSVNTEAFF. CDR3 sequence (DNA): TGTGCCAGCAGTTCGTCTGTGAACACTGAAGCTTTCTTT.

The gene calls are TRBV5-4 and TRBJ1-1; D perhaps matches TRBD1 (5 bases). V lost 4 bases to trimming and J lost 1 base, with 17 bases between them. The CDR3 is 16 residues long. Germline values: CDR1 SGHNT, CDR2 YYREEE (reference sequence). CDR3 protein: CASSPDGGARNTEAFF. The CDR3 region has the DNA TGTGCCAGCAGCCCGGATGGGGGAGCAAGGAACACTGAAGCTTTCTTT.

The J gene is TRBJ1-1, the V gene TRBV6-1; no clear D. This CDR3 region has 16 residues. Germline CDR1 reads MNHNS; CDR2 reads SASEGT. V was trimmed by 0 bases and J by 2 bases, leaving 13 bases between them. The CDR3 sequence: CASSEAQDFPNTEAFF. CDR3 sequence (DNA): TGTGCCAGCAGTGAAGCCCAAGACTTTCCTAACACTGAAGCTTTCTTT.

The gene calls are TRBV5-4 and TRBJ1-6; no reliable D call. CDR3 length: 15 residues. V was shortened by 0 bases and J by 2 bases, with 6 bases between the two germline ends. Germline V gene sequence: CDR1 SGHNT, CDR2 YYREEE (reference sequence). This chain's CDR3 is CASSLGGPYNSPLHF. The CDR3 DNA is TGTGCCAGCAGCTTGGGAGGACCCTATAATTCACCCCTCCACTTT.

The rearrangement links TRBV29-1 to TRBJ2-1, with D unresolved. The CDR3 runs 11 residues. Germline V gene data show CDR1 as SQVTM and CDR2 as ANQGSEA. Between the trimmed V and J ends, which lost 7 bases and 6 bases, there was a span of 10 bases. The DNA for the CDR3 is TGCAGCGGCGGCGGATCCAATGAGCAGTTCTTC. Protein sequence: CSGGGSNEQFF.